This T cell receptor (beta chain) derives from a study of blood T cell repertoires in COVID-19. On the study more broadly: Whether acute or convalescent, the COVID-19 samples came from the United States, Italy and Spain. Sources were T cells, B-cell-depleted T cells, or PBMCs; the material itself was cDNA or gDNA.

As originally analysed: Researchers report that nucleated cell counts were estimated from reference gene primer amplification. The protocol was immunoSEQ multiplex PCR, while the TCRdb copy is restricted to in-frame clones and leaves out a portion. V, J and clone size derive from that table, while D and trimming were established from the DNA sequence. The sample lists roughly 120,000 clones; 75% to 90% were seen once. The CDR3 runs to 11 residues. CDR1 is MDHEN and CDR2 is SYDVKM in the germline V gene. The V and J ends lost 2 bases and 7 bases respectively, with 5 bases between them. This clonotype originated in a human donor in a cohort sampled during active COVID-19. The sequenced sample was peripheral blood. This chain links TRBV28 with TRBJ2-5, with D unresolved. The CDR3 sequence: CASSLGVTQYF. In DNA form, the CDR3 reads TGTGCCAGCAGTTTAGGAGTGACCCAGTACTTC.